A single sample is the source of the 30 T cell receptor beta chains below, sequenced in a study of shared clonotypes between healthy human individuals. Method: immunoSEQ multiplex PCR; TCRdb's copy keeps in-frame clones and lacks some. The sample lists 2 million to 3 million clones, 90% to 95% occurring once. The sample was naive CD4+ T cells from PBMCs. Subset here: CD45RA+ positively selected. These receptors were collected from a man between 18 and 29 years old in good health. Some clones in this sample may be carry-over from other donors' samples.

The V gene is TRBV19, the J gene TRBJ2-2, with 7 bases aligning to TRBD1. This CDR3 spans 15 amino acids. From germline, CDR1 is LNHDA and CDR2 SQIVND (reference sequence). The trim removed 1 base at V and 3 bases at J, leaving 2 bases unmatched. The CDR3 here is CASSIVGQYTGELFF. CDR3 in DNA: TGTGCCAGTAGTATAGTGGGACAGTACACCGGGGAGCTGTTTTTT.

This chain connects TRBV18 to TRBJ2-7, with 9 bases identical to TRBD2. The CDR3 covers 16 residues. The germline CDR1 and CDR2 sequences are KGHSH and LQKENI. Trimming took 2 bases from V and 4 from J; bases not matched to a gene: 9. CDR3 DNA: TGTGCCAGCTCACCAGGTCCCCCACTAGCGGGTTACGAGCAGTACTTC. Encoded protein: CASSPGPPLAGYEQYF.

This clone appeared a single time. This chain links TRBV4-3 with TRBJ2-2; 9 bases agree with TRBD2. Germline V gives CDR1 LGHNA, CDR2 YSLEER. This CDR3 has 15 amino acids. V shed 5 bases and J 4 bases; nucleotides not matched to a gene: 5. The CDR3 bases are TGCGCCAGCAGCTTAGCGGGAGTGGGCACCGGGGAGCTGTTTTTT. It encodes CASSLAGVGTGELFF.

This clone was recorded only once. The chain joins TRBV2 to TRBJ1-1; D is unresolved. This CDR3 comprises 14 residues. CDR1 is SNHLY and CDR2 is FYNNEI in the germline V gene. V was cut by 6 bases and J by 3 bases, with 14 bases left in between. The CDR3 reads CASRRVGPYTEAFF. DNA for the CDR3: TGTGCCAGCAGGCGGGTAGGCCCGTACACTGAAGCTTTCTTT.

CDR3 coding DNA: TGTGCCAGCAGCTTAGGGTCGGCGGGAGGGCAGGATACGCAGTATTTT. Residues: CASSLGSAGGQDTQYF. This chain joins TRBV7-9 and TRBJ2-3; 9 nucleotides line up with TRBD2. There are 16 residues in the CDR3. J lost 6 bases, V lost 1 base, and 8 bases had no gene match. From germline, CDR1 is SEHNR and CDR2 FQNEAQ (reference sequence).

The chain uses TRBV10-3 and TRBJ2-2; the match to TRBD1 covers 9 bases. V lost 6 bases and J lost 5; bases outside the gene matches: 10. The CDR3 extends over 16 amino acids. The V gene's germline CDR1 is ENHRY and CDR2 SYGVKD. The CDR3 DNA reads as TGTGCCATCAGACCTGACAGGGGGTTGGGGACCGGGGAGCTGTTTTTT. It is translated as CAIRPDRGLGTGELFF.

The V call is TRBV5-6, the J call TRBJ2-7; no reliable D call. The V gene's germline CDR1 is SGHDT and CDR2 YYEEEE. This CDR3 is built from 14 residues. Deletions cut 2 bases from V and 0 bases from J, with 9 bases between. The CDR3 sequence is CASSFVGTSYEQYF. CDR3 coding DNA: TGTGCCAGCAGCTTCGTCGGAACCTCCTACGAGCAGTACTTC.

The chain uses TRBV14 and TRBJ2-1; TRBD2 matches 10 bases. V lost 5 bases, J lost 3 bases, and 4 bases stayed unmatched. CDR3 length: 15 amino acids. Looked up from germline, CDR1 is SGHDN and CDR2 is FVKESK. CDR3 DNA: TGTGCCAGCAGCGCGAGACTAGCGGGCTACAATGAGCAGTTCTTC. Translated, it gives CASSARLAGYNEQFF.

The chain recombines TRBV7-8 with TRBJ1-5; D possibly corresponds to TRBD1 (5 bases). The CDR3 extends over 14 amino acids. Trimming left V 5 bases short and J 3 bases short, with 11 bases between. The germline gives CDR1 SGHVS, CDR2 FQNEAQ. CDR3 bases: TGTGCCAGCAGCCCCCGGGGACTCAATCAGCCCCAGCATTTT. It yields the protein CASSPRGLNQPQHF.

This clone appeared once. The chain links TRBV6-4 to TRBJ2-3, with a tentative D call TRBD1 (5 bases). Germline assignment: CDR1 MRHNA and CDR2 SNTAGT. This CDR3 is built from 13 residues. V shed 5 bases and J shed 4 bases, with 10 bases lying between them. CDR3 amino acids: CASSPIRADTQYF. The CDR3 nucleotides read TGTGCCAGCAGTCCCATCAGGGCAGATACGCAGTATTTT.

The chain links TRBV19 to TRBJ1-5; TRBD1 agrees at 8 bases. The ends lost 4 bases at V and 3 bases at J; junction bases unmatched: 2. Germline CDR1 LNHDA, CDR2 SQIVND (reference sequence). This CDR3 is built from 14 residues. The CDR3 nucleotides are TGTGCCAGTAGTAGGGACAGGCTCAATCAGCCCCAGCATTTT. As protein: CASSRDRLNQPQHF.

This chain links TRBV9 with TRBJ1-2, with D possibly being TRBD1 (5 bases). Trimming took 1 base from V and 10 from J, leaving 20 bases between them. The CDR3 runs 15 residues. Germline CDR1 reads SGDLS; CDR2 reads YYNGEE. The CDR3 nucleotides read TGTGCCAGCAGCGTACGCTCGTTAGGGGAATCTTACTACACCTTC. It encodes CASSVRSLGESYYTF.

V usage is TRBV30 and J usage is TRBJ2-2, with no clear D. The V end was cut by 4 bases, the J end by 5 bases, with 8 bases between. CDR3 length: 12 amino acids. Germline CDR1 is GTSNPN and CDR2 is SVGIG (reference sequence). CDR3: CAWIPVTGELFF. CDR3 bases: TGTGCCTGGATACCAGTTACCGGGGAGCTGTTTTTT.

This rearrangement joins TRBV19 to TRBJ2-7; no clear D. Trimming removed 0 bases at V and 2 bases at J, with 5 bases between. Germline V gene sequence: CDR1 LNHDA, CDR2 SQIVND (reference sequence). The CDR3 totals 13 residues. The chain's CDR3 is CASSIDLTYEQYF. CDR3 bases: TGTGCCAGTAGTATAGATCTCACCTACGAGCAGTACTTC.

The chain combines TRBV11-3 with TRBJ2-1; TRBD2 agrees at 7 bases. Trimming at V came to 3 bases and at J to 4 bases, leaving 3 bases not matched to a gene. The CDR3 runs to 14 residues. Per germline, CDR1 SGHNT and CDR2 YENEEA. The CDR3 loop is CASSFGGSYNEQFF. DNA of the CDR3: TGTGCCAGCAGCTTCGGCGGGAGTTACAATGAGCAGTTCTTC.

This chain joins TRBV28 and TRBJ2-7; D call uncertain. CDR3 length: 13 residues. V dropped 2 bases and J dropped 3 bases, with 8 bases sitting between them. Germline V gene data show CDR1 as MDHEN and CDR2 as SYDVKM. The CDR3 DNA reads TGTGCCAGCAGTTTAGGGTTGGGCTACGAGCAGTACTTC. This translates into CASSLGLGYEQYF.

The sample holds one count of this clone. The chain recombines TRBV7-9 with TRBJ2-7, with TRBD2 matching over 10 bases. Germline CDR1 reads SEHNR; CDR2 reads FQNEAQ (reference sequence). Germline trimming cut 7 bases from V and 3 bases from J; bases unmatched to any gene: 9. The CDR3 contains 15 residues. CDR3 loop: CASTRASGSVYEQYF. The CDR3, as DNA: TGTGCCAGCACAAGGGCTAGCGGGAGTGTCTACGAGCAGTACTTC. Filled out from reference TRBV7-9 and TRBJ2-7, the complete variable domain reads DTGVSQNPRHKITKRGQNVTFRCDPISEHNRLYWYRQTLGQGPEFLTYFQNEAQLEKSRLLSDRFSAERPKGSFSTLEIQRTEQGDSAMYLCASTRASGSVYEQYFGPGTRLTVT.

The chain has TRBV28 and TRBJ1-3, with a possible D match to TRBD1 (6 bases). The CDR3 contains 16 residues. Trimming pared 6 bases from V and 0 bases from J, leaving 15 bases between. Germline CDR1 and CDR2: MDHEN and SYDVKM. CDR3 residues: CASSLVGGSSGNTIYF. In nucleotides, the CDR3 is TGTGCCAGCAGCCTGGTAGGGGGGTCCTCTGGAAACACCATATATTTT.

V usage is TRBV5-1 and J usage is TRBJ2-2; 14 positions match TRBD2. J lost 7 bases, V lost 4 bases, and 6 bases had no gene match. This CDR3 comprises 16 residues. Germline CDR1 and CDR2: SGHRS and YFSETQ. The CDR3 coding sequence is TGCGCCAGCAGCCTACCTGGACTAGCGGGAGGCGGGGAGCTGTTTTTT. Translating gives CASSLPGLAGGGELFF.

DNA of the CDR3: TGTGCCTGGGCCTCCCGGACTGCCCGGCCACGGTACAATGAGCAGTTCTTC. It translates to CAWASRTARPRYNEQFF. The rearrangement joins TRBV30 to TRBJ2-1, with a weak D call TRBD2 (5 bases). In germline, CDR1 is GTSNPN, CDR2 SVGIG (reference sequence). With 5 bases removed from V and 4 bases from J, the gap between germline ends came to 24 bases. This CDR3 has 17 residues.

This clone is a singleton in its sample. The identical CDR3 is also encoded by other nucleotide sequences in the sample. The gene calls are TRBV30 and TRBJ2-7; D unclear. The V gene's germline CDR1 is GTSNPN and CDR2 SVGIG (reference sequence). Trimming removed 2 bases from V and 4 bases from J, with 9 bases in between. This CDR3 has 12 amino acids. The CDR3: CAWSPSGYEQYF. CDR3 DNA sequence: TGTGCCTGGAGTCCTTCCGGTTACGAGCAGTACTTC.

V usage is TRBV9 and J usage is TRBJ2-1; 9 positions agree with TRBD2. Germline V gives CDR1 SGDLS, CDR2 YYNGEE. After removal of 2 bases from V and 4 bases from J, the junction contained 7 bases not matched to a gene. The CDR3 runs 16 residues. The CDR3 sequence is CASSVSSGELYNEQFF. CDR3 DNA: TGTGCCAGCAGCGTTTCTAGCGGGGAACTATACAATGAGCAGTTCTTC.

The chain joins TRBV2 to TRBJ2-2; D gene uncertain. CDR1 is SNHLY and CDR2 is FYNNEI in the germline V gene. This CDR3 spans 13 amino acids. Trimming cost V 6 bases and J 1 base, with 6 bases left between them. CDR3 coding DNA: TGTGCCAGCAGCCTACTGAACACCGGGGAGCTGTTTTTT. Translation: CASSLLNTGELFF.

This rearrangement joins TRBV27 to TRBJ1-2; D unclear. The germline V and J ends were trimmed by 3 bases and 1 base, with 12 bases remaining between them. Germline V gene sequence: CDR1 MNHEY, CDR2 SMNVEV (reference sequence). This CDR3 has 15 residues. The CDR3 reads CASSFGPGINYGYTF. CDR3 DNA: TGTGCCAGCAGTTTTGGTCCGGGGATTAACTATGGCTACACCTTC.

V usage is TRBV18 and J usage is TRBJ2-5; maybe TRBD1 (6 bases). This CDR3 has 15 residues. Germline V CDR1 and CDR2: KGHSH, LQKENI. V lost 2 bases, J lost 5 bases, and 15 bases lay in between. DNA for the CDR3: TGTGCCAGCTCACCAACAAGGGACACGGGGGAGACCCAGTACTTC. Amino acid sequence: CASSPTRDTGETQYF.

The chain is built from TRBV6-1 and TRBJ2-7; D assignment may be TRBD1 or TRBD2 (6 bases each). V dropped 2 bases and J dropped 5 bases, with 16 bases sitting between them. Germline values: CDR1 MNHNS, CDR2 SASEGT. The CDR3 has 15 residues. As DNA, the CDR3 is TGTGCCAGCAGTGAACCGGGGGCAGGGTCCAACGAGCAGTACTTC. Translation: CASSEPGAGSNEQYF.

There are a few counts of this clone. This rearrangement joins TRBV18 to TRBJ1-1; 7 nucleotides line up with TRBD1. Per germline, CDR1 KGHSH and CDR2 LQKENI. This CDR3 contains 15 residues. V trimming: 4 bases; J trimming: 1 base; junction bases outside the gene matches: 6. The CDR3 DNA sequence: TGTGCCAGCTCACAGGACAGGAGATGGAACACTGAAGCTTTCTTT. As protein: CASSQDRRWNTEAFF.

The gene calls are TRBV5-6 and TRBJ2-2; D is possibly TRBD2 (7 bases). The ends were cut back, 5 bases at V and 0 bases at J, with 17 bases in the middle. Germline CDR1 reads SGHDT; CDR2 reads YYEEEE. CDR3 size: 17 residues. CDR3 sequence reads: CASRMGGHPANTGELFF. The DNA of the CDR3 is TGTGCCAGCAGGATGGGGGGGCACCCCGCGAACACCGGGGAGCTGTTTTTT.

The chain has TRBV29-1 and TRBJ2-3; D tentatively reads TRBD1 or TRBD2 (5 bases each). CDR1 and CDR2 from the germline V gene are SQVTM and ANQGSEA. CDR3 size: 13 residues. The ends were cut back, 7 bases at V and 6 bases at J, with 17 bases in the middle. Here the CDR3 reads CSGDRDHSDTQYF. The CDR3, as DNA: TGCAGCGGAGACCGGGACCACTCGGATACGCAGTATTTT.

V and J are TRBV6-5 and TRBJ1-3, with a tentative D call TRBD1 (5 bases). The V gene's germline CDR1 is MNHEY and CDR2 SVGAGI. This CDR3 contains 14 residues. V was pared by 0 bases and J by 7 bases, with 10 bases between. The CDR3 bases are TGTGCCAGCAGTTACTCGCCAGGGCTGAACACCATATATTTT. This codes for CASSYSPGLNTIYF.